The clone carrying this TCR beta chain showed up just once. Its antigen is not identified. Data came from immunoSEQ multiplex PCR; TCRdb stores just in-frame clones and leaves some out. The profile shows approximately 96,000 clones, 90% of them singletons. Looked up from germline, CDR1 is PRHDT and CDR2 is FYEKMQ (reference sequence). The CDR3 extends over 14 amino acids. V shed 5 bases and J shed 6 bases, with 14 bases lying between them. The entry originates in a study of OX40 agonist ivuxolimab in advanced cancers. Overall study results and limits: On average, CD8+ T cells showed a greater number of expanded clones than CD4+.

This receptor was obtained from an adult with an advanced solid tumor such as melanoma, head and neck, liver or kidney cancer. The sequences come from CD4+ or CD8+ T cells sorted from blood, collected in a trial of the OX40 agonist ivuxolimab. The rearrangement links TRBV13 to TRBJ2-1; D may match TRBD1 or TRBD2 (5 bases each). The CDR3 loop reads CASSQAGTANEQFF. The CDR3 DNA follows: TGTGCCAGCAGCCAGGCCGGGACCGCCAATGAGCAGTTCTTC.